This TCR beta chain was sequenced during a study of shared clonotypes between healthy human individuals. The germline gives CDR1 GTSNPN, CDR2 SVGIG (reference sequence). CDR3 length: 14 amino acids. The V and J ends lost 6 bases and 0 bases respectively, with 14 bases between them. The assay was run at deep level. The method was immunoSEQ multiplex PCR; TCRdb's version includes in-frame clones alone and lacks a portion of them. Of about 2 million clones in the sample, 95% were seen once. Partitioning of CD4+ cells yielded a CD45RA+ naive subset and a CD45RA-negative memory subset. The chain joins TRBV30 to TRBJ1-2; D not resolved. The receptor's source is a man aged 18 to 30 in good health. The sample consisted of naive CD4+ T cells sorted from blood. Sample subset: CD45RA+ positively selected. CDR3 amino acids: CACWTRGTNYGYTF. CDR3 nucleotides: TGTGCCTGCTGGACTCGTGGAACTAACTATGGCTACACCTTC. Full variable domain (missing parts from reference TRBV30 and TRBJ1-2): SQTIHQWPATLVQPVGSPLSLECTVEGTSNPNLYWYRQAAGRGLQLLFYSVGIGQISSEVPQNLSASRPQDRQFILSSKKLLLSDSGFYLCACWTRGTNYGYTFGSGTRLTVV.